What follows are 11 T cell receptor beta chains derived from one specimen sequenced in a study of blood T cell repertoires in COVID-19. Repertoires were generated with immunoSEQ multiplex PCR, while TCRdb's copy carries only in-frame clones and drops some. This table has 150,000 to 200,000 clones, more than 75% appearing once. The sample comprised PBMCs or T cells enriched from blood (not recorded which). Receptor source: a woman in her forties or fifties with acute COVID-19.

This clone was picked up a small number of times. The gene calls are TRBV28 and TRBJ1-5, with 9 bases aligning to TRBD1. Germline-derived CDR1 and CDR2 are MDHEN and SYDVKM. V trimming: 4 bases; J trimming: 6 bases; junction bases outside the gene matches: 10. The CDR3 consists of 16 residues. The CDR3 sequence is CASSSPGQGFSQPQHF. The CDR3 DNA reads TGTGCCAGCAGTTCCCCGGGACAGGGATTCAGTCAGCCCCAGCATTTT.

This clone has a handful of counts. This chain joins TRBV3-1 (or the pseudogene TRBV3-2) and TRBJ2-5, with 7 bases identical to TRBD1. The germline V gene encodes CDR1 LGHDT and CDR2 YNNKEL (reference sequence). With V trimmed by 6 bases and J by 5 bases, 12 bases remained unmatched. CDR3 size: 15 residues. The CDR3 region has the DNA TGTGCCAGCAGGTCCACCCGGGACAGTATCGAGACCCAGTACTTC. Translating it yields CASRSTRDSIETQYF.

This clone came up a few times. The rearrangement joins TRBV4-2 to TRBJ1-2; 7 bases align to TRBD1. Trimming removed 0 bases from V and 4 bases from J; junction bases left unmatched: 8. The germline CDR1 and CDR2 sequences are LGHNA and YNFKEQ. This CDR3 region has 16 residues. CDR3 protein: CASSQDEAGTVYGYTF. CDR3 sequence (DNA): TGTGCCAGCAGCCAAGATGAGGCCGGGACAGTCTATGGCTACACCTTC.

The rearrangement links TRBV20-1 to TRBJ2-3, with TRBD1 identical over 11 bases. The germline V gene has CDR1 DFQATT and CDR2 SNEGSKA (reference sequence). This CDR3 has 14 amino acids. Germline trimming cut 3 bases from V and 9 bases from J; bases unmatched to any gene: 8. CDR3: CSASGDRGDKTQYF. CDR3 nucleotide sequence: TGCAGTGCTAGTGGGGACAGGGGGGACAAGACGCAGTATTTT.

V gene TRBV4-3 combines with J gene TRBJ2-5, with 14 bases matching TRBD2. The length of the CDR3 is 15 residues. Trimming took 4 bases from V and 5 from J; bases not matched to a gene: 3. The germline CDR1 and CDR2 sequences are LGHNA and YSLEER. Written as DNA, the CDR3 is TGCGCCAGCAGCCCTCGACTAGCGGGGGGGGAGACCCAGTACTTC. Its protein is CASSPRLAGGETQYF.

This sequence joins TRBV28 and TRBJ1-1; TRBD1 agrees at 7 bases. V trimming: 6 bases; J trimming: 1 base; junction bases outside the gene matches: 11. CDR3 size: 16 residues. Germline CDR1 MDHEN, CDR2 SYDVKM. The CDR3 spells CASSRDRDDRNTEAFF. The CDR3 region has the DNA TGTGCCAGCAGCCGCGACAGGGATGATAGGAACACTGAAGCTTTCTTT. The whole variable domain, remainder taken from reference TRBV28 and TRBJ1-1, is DVKVTQSSRYLVKRTGEKVFLECVQDMDHENMFWYRQDPGLGLRLIYFSYDVKMKEKGDIPEGYSVSREKKERFSLILESASTNQTSMYLCASSRDRDDRNTEAFFGQGTRLTVV.

The V and J genes are TRBV27 and TRBJ1-1, with 9 nucleotides matching TRBD1. The germline V gene has CDR1 MNHEY and CDR2 SMNVEV (reference sequence). The CDR3 totals 14 residues. V was clipped by 3 bases and J by 5 bases; unmatched bases: 4. CDR3 loop: CASSLGQGWTEAFF. CDR3 DNA: TGTGCCAGCAGTTTGGGACAGGGATGGACTGAAGCTTTCTTT.

The chain recombines TRBV5-1 with TRBJ2-3; D may be TRBD1 (7 bases). V gave up 1 base and J gave up 4 bases, with 25 bases separating them. The CDR3 has 19 amino acids. The germline CDR1 and CDR2 sequences are SGHRS and YFSETQ. CDR3 region: CASSLRGAGGQGSSDTQYF. In nucleotides, the CDR3 is TGCGCCAGCAGCTTGAGGGGGGCAGGGGGACAAGGGTCGTCAGATACGCAGTATTTT.

The rearrangement uses TRBV7-9 and TRBJ1-2; 9 bases fit TRBD1. The junction had 4 bases not matched to a gene; V was cut back by 5 bases and J by 3 bases. CDR1 is SEHNR and CDR2 is FQNEAQ in the germline V gene (reference sequence). The CDR3 loop spans 14 amino acids. CDR3: CASSPRDRDYGYTF. CDR3 nucleotide sequence: TGTGCCAGCAGCCCCCGGGACAGGGACTATGGCTACACCTTC.

The chain recombines TRBV18 with TRBJ2-1; 7 bases align to TRBD1. Germline trimming cut 6 bases from V and 4 bases from J; bases unmatched to any gene: 9. The CDR3 extends over 15 amino acids. In germline, CDR1 is KGHSH, CDR2 LQKENI. DNA for the CDR3: TGTGCCAGCTCCGCCCGGGACAGTGAATACAATGAGCAGTTCTTC. This sequence encodes CASSARDSEYNEQFF.

The chain uses TRBV7-9 and TRBJ1-3; tentatively, D is TRBD1 (6 bases). CDR3 length: 14 residues. V lost 11 bases to trimming and J lost 0 bases, with 14 bases between them. The germline gives CDR1 SEHNR, CDR2 FQNEAQ (reference sequence). DNA of the CDR3: TGTGCCTGGGATCGGACAGCCTCTGGAAACACCATATATTTT. Translated, it gives CAWDRTASGNTIYF.